This record concerns one T cell receptor (beta chain) sequence. The antigen is undetermined. The sample is drawn from a study of OX40 agonist ivuxolimab in advanced cancers. About the research overall: Each patient was given ivuxolimab into a vein every 2 weeks, at 0.01 to 10 mg/kg. Findings and limits, study-wide: By week 6 at 0.1 to 3.0 mg/kg, blood CD4+ and CD8+ T cells had expanded clonally.

This CDR3 has 13 amino acids. V was pared by 1 base and J by 8 bases, with 11 bases between. The V gene's germline CDR1 is SGHTA and CDR2 FQGNSA. The protocol was immunoSEQ multiplex PCR, while the TCRdb copy is restricted to in-frame clones and leaves out a portion. The table has under 95,000 clones, 87% seen once. Sample: CD4+ or CD8+ T cells sorted from blood, taken in a trial of the OX40 agonist ivuxolimab. This sequence joins TRBV7-2 and TRBJ1-2, with D possibly being TRBD1 (6 bases). The sequence was obtained from an adult with an advanced solid tumor such as melanoma, head and neck, liver or kidney cancer. CDR3 DNA sequence: TGTGCCAGCAGCTTAGACAGGGTGAGAGGCTACACCTTC. As protein: CASSLDRVRGYTF.